One T cell receptor beta chain is described in this entry. Antigen specificity is unknown. The sample comes from a study of post-analysis software for immune sequencing data. Study-level points and caveats: Patients carried five TRBV segments more frequently than controls did, and TRBV5-6, TRBV5-1 and TRBV20-1 were among them.

TCR beta libraries were prepared from cDNA with unique molecular identifiers. Input populations of 1 to 10 million T cells gave rise to approximately 500,000 cDNA molecules. TCRdb analysed the PCR reads with MiXCR anew, one entry per CDR3 protein. The sample yields 800,000 to 950,000 distinct CDR3 sequences, approximately 50% seen once. The V and J ends lost 3 bases and 6 bases, in that order; junction bases with no gene match: 7. CDR1 and CDR2 from the germline V gene are DFQATT and SNEGSKA (reference sequence). The CDR3 contains 13 residues. This TCR was sampled from a girl aged 10-17 years with multiple sclerosis. The genes are TRBV20-1 and TRBJ1-2; 7 bases map to TRBD1. Sequenced: blood. The CDR3 is CSARTKTGHGYTF. The CDR3 nucleotides are TGCAGTGCTAGGACCAAGACAGGGCATGGCTACACCTTC.